This passage covers 25 T cell receptor beta chains from one sample sequenced in a study of cytomegalovirus exposure and HLA in healthy donors. Use of 60 Vbeta and 13 Jbeta primers characterized the PCR. Profiling relied on immunoSEQ multiplex PCR, and the TCRdb table lists in-frame clones only, not all of them. This sample contains about 41,000 clones. What was sequenced was PBMCs. These receptors came from a man aged 30 to 39 in good health and CMV-seronegative.

The chain recombines TRBV7-2 with TRBJ1-2, with TRBD1 matching over 9 bases. The germline gives CDR1 SGHTA, CDR2 FQGNSA. The CDR3 covers 15 residues. Trimming at V came to 1 base and at J to 2 bases, leaving 2 bases not matched to a gene. The CDR3 loop is CASSLETGGNYGYTF. The DNA of the CDR3 is TGTGCCAGCAGCTTAGAGACAGGGGGGAACTATGGCTACACCTTC.

The rearrangement uses TRBV9 and TRBJ1-2, with 8 bases aligning to TRBD1. The V and J ends lost 0 bases and 2 bases, in that order; junction bases with no gene match: 12. Germline CDR1 is SGDLS and CDR2 is YYNGEE. This CDR3 is 18 amino acids long. Written as DNA, the CDR3 is TGTGCCAGCAGCGTAGCTACTGGGGACAGGCCTCTCAACTATGGCTACACCTTC. This translates into CASSVATGDRPLNYGYTF.

The V and J genes are TRBV27 and TRBJ2-7; 7 bases are shared with TRBD1. V lost 0 bases to trimming and J lost 2 bases; unmatched junction nucleotides: 1. The CDR3 runs 14 residues. The germline gives CDR1 MNHEY, CDR2 SMNVEV (reference sequence). The CDR3 loop reads CASSLSRGPYEQYF. CDR3 DNA sequence: TGTGCCAGCAGTTTATCTAGGGGGCCCTACGAGCAGTACTTC.

The V gene is TRBV29-1, the J gene TRBJ2-1, with 9 nucleotides matching TRBD2. CDR3 size: 11 residues. Germline V gives CDR1 SQVTM, CDR2 ANQGSEA. In DNA, the CDR3 is TGCAGTGCGGGAGGGCTTAATGAGCAGTTCTTC. Its translation: CSAGGLNEQFF.

The chain has TRBV4-3 and TRBJ1-5; no reliable D call. CDR1 is LGHNA, CDR2 YSLEER, per germline. V lost 0 bases and J 3 bases, leaving 9 bases between the germline ends. CDR3 size: 15 residues. The CDR3 DNA sequence: TGCGCCAGCAGCCAAGATGGGCATTACAATCAGCCCCAGCATTTT. It translates to CASSQDGHYNQPQHF.

Comments on this clone: Compared with germline, one end of the junction differs, possibly owing to a read error. The V gene is TRBV6-5, the J gene TRBJ2-3, with 14 bases lining up with TRBD2. The length of the CDR3 is 15 residues. Germline loops: CDR1 MNHEY, CDR2 SVGAGI. CDR3 coding DNA: TGTGCCAGCAGTATGACTAGCGGGGGGGCAGATAAGCAGTATTTT. Translation gives CASSMTSGGADKQYF.

The chain recombines TRBV19 with TRBJ2-1; 7 bases line up with TRBD1. The CDR3 is 14 amino acids. V gave up 7 bases and J gave up 0 bases; unmatched junction bases: 3. Germline assignment: CDR1 LNHDA and CDR2 SQIVND (reference sequence). CDR3 nucleotide sequence: TGTGCCAGTACCGGGGACAGCTCCTACAATGAGCAGTTCTTC. It specifies CASTGDSSYNEQFF.

The V gene is TRBV5-1, the J gene TRBJ2-2; tentative D call: TRBD2 (6 bases). Germline V CDR1 and CDR2: SGHRS, YFSETQ. Trimming pared 4 bases from V and 2 bases from J, leaving 12 bases between. The CDR3 loop spans 15 amino acids. DNA for the CDR3: TGCGCCAGCAGCCAAATGACTAGTAACACCGGGGAGCTGTTTTTT. Translation gives CASSQMTSNTGELFF.

V usage is TRBV7-9 and J usage is TRBJ2-2; D is possibly TRBD1 (5 bases). Germline CDR1 reads SEHNR; CDR2 reads FQNEAQ (reference sequence). CDR3 length: 16 residues. V was cut by 1 base and J by 6 bases, with 15 bases left in between. The CDR3 region is CASSLVSQGLPGELFF. The CDR3 nucleotides are TGTGCCAGCAGCTTAGTGTCTCAGGGCTTACCCGGGGAGCTGTTTTTT.

The V call is TRBV19, the J call TRBJ2-2; 10 bases agree with TRBD2. After removal of 2 bases from V and 2 bases from J, the junction contained 11 bases not matched to a gene. The germline V gene encodes CDR1 LNHDA and CDR2 SQIVND (reference sequence). The CDR3 has 19 amino acids. CDR3 sequence (DNA): TGTGCCAGTAGTATAACGATCGTAGGACTAGCGGTTAACACCGGGGAGCTGTTTTTT. Amino acids: CASSITIVGLAVNTGELFF.

The V gene is TRBV2, the J gene TRBJ2-4; 10 bases align to TRBD1. The length of the CDR3 is 13 residues. Germline V lookup: CDR1 SNHLY, CDR2 FYNNEI. J was trimmed by 5 bases and V by 9 bases; bases with no gene match: 4. The CDR3 sequence is CARGQGTQNIQYF. In DNA, the CDR3 is TGTGCCAGGGGACAGGGGACCCAAAACATTCAGTACTTC.

The chain combines TRBV9 with TRBJ2-3, with 8 bases fitting TRBD1. The CDR3 totals 15 residues. The V and J ends lost 4 bases and 6 bases, in that order; junction bases with no gene match: 10. CDR1 and CDR2 from the germline V gene are SGDLS and YYNGEE. This chain's CDR3 is CASSRNPGGADTQYF. CDR3 nucleotides: TGTGCCAGCAGCCGTAACCCAGGGGGCGCGGATACGCAGTATTTT.

The rearrangement links TRBV28 to TRBJ1-3, with 10 bases aligning to TRBD1. This CDR3 is built from 14 residues. V trimming: 8 bases; J trimming: 4 bases; junction bases outside the gene matches: 5. From germline, CDR1 is MDHEN and CDR2 SYDVKM. The DNA for the CDR3 is TGTGCCAGCGGGACAGGGGATTCGGGAAACACCATATATTTT. It is translated as CASGTGDSGNTIYF.

The rearrangement links TRBV30 to TRBJ1-1; 9 bases are a match to TRBD1. J lost 11 bases, V lost 3 bases, and 1 base had no gene match. Per germline, CDR1 GTSNPN and CDR2 SVGIG (reference sequence). This CDR3 is built from 10 residues. The CDR3 loop is CAWRGTGAFF. The CDR3, as DNA: TGTGCCTGGAGGGGGACAGGGGCTTTCTTT.

The chain employs TRBV13 and TRBJ2-7; 8 nucleotides line up with TRBD2. Per the germline V gene, CDR1 is PRHDT and CDR2 is FYEKMQ (reference sequence). The CDR3 contains 14 residues. V lost 0 bases to trimming and J lost 4 bases; unmatched junction nucleotides: 2. The CDR3 reads CASSLGLAEYEQYF. In DNA, the CDR3 is TGTGCCAGCAGCTTAGGACTAGCGGAGTACGAGCAGTACTTC.

This chain joins TRBV19 and TRBJ2-1; no clear D. V lost 5 bases and J 1 base, leaving 3 bases between the germline ends. The CDR3 has 12 residues. Germline assignment: CDR1 LNHDA and CDR2 SQIVND (reference sequence). CDR3 in DNA: TGTGCCAGTAGTCCATCCTACAATGAGCAGTTCTTC. This gives the protein CASSPSYNEQFF.

This chain uses TRBV28 with TRBJ1-2; 8 bases line up with TRBD1. J lost 2 bases, V lost 5 bases, and 7 bases had no gene match. Germline V gene sequence: CDR1 MDHEN, CDR2 SYDVKM. CDR3 size: 15 residues. CDR3 nucleotide sequence: TGTGCCAGCAGTCTACCGACAGGGGCCAACTATGGCTACACCTTC. Encoded protein: CASSLPTGANYGYTF.

The chain combines TRBV6-5 with TRBJ2-3; a possible D gene is TRBD2 (7 bases). The germline CDR1 and CDR2 sequences are MNHEY and SVGAGI. The V end was cut by 0 bases, the J end by 6 bases, with 13 bases between. The CDR3 totals 15 residues. Here the CDR3 DNA reads TGTGCCAGCAGTTACTCTAGAGGGGGGGCGGATACGCAGTATTTT. Protein product: CASSYSRGGADTQYF.

As for this clone: Within the sample, other DNA sequences also encode this same CDR3. V usage is TRBV5-1 and J usage is TRBJ1-6; TRBD1 matches 11 bases. Germline assignment: CDR1 SGHRS and CDR2 YFSETQ. V dropped 0 bases and J dropped 7; count of bases not matched to a gene: 0. CDR3 size: 15 residues. This CDR3 is CASSLGDRGNSPLHF. The CDR3 coding sequence is TGCGCCAGCAGCTTGGGGGACAGGGGGAATTCACCCCTCCACTTT.

The chain employs TRBV4-2 and TRBJ1-2, with 8 bases aligning to TRBD1. The CDR3 is made up of 16 amino acids. Unmatched junction bases numbered 5, after V lost 0 bases and J lost 2 bases. CDR1 is LGHNA, CDR2 YNFKEQ, per germline. The CDR3 is CASSQDSGGENYGYTF. CDR3 coding DNA: TGTGCCAGCAGCCAAGACTCAGGGGGCGAGAACTATGGCTACACCTTC.

The chain carries TRBV5-4 and TRBJ2-7; TRBD2 is a possible D gene (5 bases). Germline V lookup: CDR1 SGHNT, CDR2 YYREEE (reference sequence). The CDR3 consists of 14 residues. V was shortened by 2 bases and J by 1 base, with 10 bases between the two germline ends. The CDR3 coding sequence is TGTGCCAGCAGCTTAGGCCGCGGGTCCTACGAGCAGTACTTC. This translates into CASSLGRGSYEQYF.

The rearrangement links TRBV7-9 to TRBJ2-3; 9 bases agree with TRBD2. The CDR3 runs 14 residues. Germline loops: CDR1 SEHNR, CDR2 FQNEAQ (reference sequence). V lost 3 bases to trimming and J lost 6 bases; unmatched junction nucleotides: 4. This chain's CDR3 is CASSFSGRADTQYF. CDR3 nucleotide sequence: TGTGCCAGCAGCTTTAGCGGGAGAGCCGATACGCAGTATTTT.

The rearrangement links TRBV4-3 to TRBJ1-2, with D hard to call. Germline loops: CDR1 LGHNA, CDR2 YSLEER. V lost 5 bases and J lost 7, with 14 bases in between. The CDR3 length is 13 residues. This CDR3 is CASSAQMPGGYTF. DNA for the CDR3: TGCGCCAGCAGCGCTCAGATGCCGGGTGGCTACACCTTC.

This sequence joins TRBV30 and TRBJ2-7; 7 bases map to TRBD2. Germline CDR1 reads GTSNPN; CDR2 reads SVGIG (reference sequence). This CDR3 is built from 14 residues. V dropped 0 bases and J dropped 3; count of bases not matched to a gene: 5. CDR3 sequence: CAWSVASGGYEQYF. In DNA form, the CDR3 reads TGTGCCTGGAGTGTGGCTAGCGGCGGCTACGAGCAGTACTTC.

CDR3 nucleotides: TGCAGCGTTGACGAGGGACTAGCGGTCAACGACAATGAGCAGTTCTTC. Its protein product is CSVDEGLAVNDNEQFF. This chain joins TRBV29-1 and TRBJ2-1; 11 bases align to TRBD2. With 3 bases clipped from V and 5 bases from J, the junction kept 9 bases outside the gene matches. Germline CDR1 and CDR2: SQVTM and ANQGSEA. The CDR3 runs to 16 residues.